This section outlines one T cell receptor (beta chain) sequence together with its context. These data are taken from a study of blood T cell repertoires in COVID-19. The CDR3 has 13 residues. From germline, CDR1 is GTSNPN and CDR2 SVGIG (reference sequence). V shed 4 bases and J 6 bases; nucleotides not matched to a gene: 9. Original methodology: Using reference gene primer amplification, nucleated cell counts were estimated. The method was immunoSEQ multiplex PCR; TCRdb's version includes in-frame clones alone and lacks a portion of them. V, J and clone size were drawn from that table, and D and trimming were deduced from the DNA. The sample records 120,000 or so clones, about 81% being singletons.

V usage is TRBV30 and J usage is TRBJ2-7, with 7 bases matching TRBD1. This clonotype was obtained from a man under 40 with COVID-19, enrolled during active disease. Sequencing used peripheral blood. The CDR3 nucleotides read TGTGCCTGGACAGTACAGGGGTCGAGCGAGCAGTACTTC. Its protein is CAWTVQGSSEQYF.